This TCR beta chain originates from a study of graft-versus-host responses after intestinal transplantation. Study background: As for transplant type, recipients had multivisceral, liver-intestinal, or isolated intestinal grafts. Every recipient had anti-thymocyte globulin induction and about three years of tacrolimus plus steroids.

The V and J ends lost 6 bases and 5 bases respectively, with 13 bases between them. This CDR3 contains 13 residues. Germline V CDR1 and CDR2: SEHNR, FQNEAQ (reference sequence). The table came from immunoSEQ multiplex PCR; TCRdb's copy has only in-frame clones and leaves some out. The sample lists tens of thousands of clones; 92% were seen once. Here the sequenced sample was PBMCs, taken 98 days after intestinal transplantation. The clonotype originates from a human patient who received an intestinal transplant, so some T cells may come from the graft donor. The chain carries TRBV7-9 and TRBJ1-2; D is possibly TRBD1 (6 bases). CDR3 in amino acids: CASRGGALYGYTF. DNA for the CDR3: TGTGCCAGCAGAGGGGGGGCACTTTATGGCTACACCTTC.